These 10 T cell receptor beta chains originate from one sample sequenced in a study of blood T cell repertoires in COVID-19. Sequenced by immunoSEQ multiplex PCR; TCRdb stores in-frame clones only, minus some. Of about 68,000 clones listed, 91% are singletons. The source material was peripheral blood. All receptors derive from a middle-aged man with COVID-19, enrolled during active disease.

The chain has TRBV6-5 and TRBJ2-3; D unresolved. From germline, CDR1 is MNHEY and CDR2 SVGAGI. The V end lost 7 bases, the J end lost 2 bases, and 16 bases lay between the germline ends. The CDR3 contains 15 residues. The CDR3 DNA follows: TGTGCCAGCACCGAACATCGCGCGGTCACAGATACGCAGTATTTT. This gives the protein CASTEHRAVTDTQYF.

V and J are TRBV19 and TRBJ1-2; D not resolved. The CDR3 sequence is 11 residues long. The V end was cut by 0 bases, the J end by 9 bases, with 5 bases between. Germline V gene lookup returns CDR1 LNHDA and CDR2 SQIVND (reference sequence). Written as DNA, the CDR3 is TGTGCCAGTAGTATAGAGTACAGCTACACCTTC. It encodes CASSIEYSYTF.

CDR3 loop: CAIQGATNTEAFF. The CDR3 DNA sequence: TGTGCCATACAGGGGGCTACGAACACTGAAGCTTTCTTT. The V and J genes are TRBV10-3 and TRBJ1-1; 9 bases fit TRBD1. With V trimmed by 9 bases and J by 1 base, 3 bases remained unmatched. This CDR3 has 13 amino acids. Germline CDR1 ENHRY, CDR2 SYGVKD.

The chain couples TRBV7-9 to TRBJ2-3; maybe TRBD2 (5 bases). Trimming took off 3 bases at V and 1 base at J, with 11 bases between the two ends. CDR3 length: 15 amino acids. Germline lookup yields CDR1 SEHNR and CDR2 FQNEAQ (reference sequence). The CDR3 sequence is CASSLARAGTDTQYF. Here the CDR3 DNA reads TGTGCCAGCAGCTTGGCGCGGGCGGGCACAGATACGCAGTATTTT.

V and J are TRBV9 and TRBJ2-2; D possibly corresponds to TRBD1 (6 bases). The CDR3 extends over 15 amino acids. The V and J ends lost 4 bases and 4 bases respectively, with 14 bases between them. CDR1 and CDR2 from the germline V gene are SGDLS and YYNGEE. This chain's CDR3 is CASSRDGQPTGELFF. CDR3 DNA sequence: TGTGCCAGCAGCCGAGACGGACAGCCCACCGGGGAGCTGTTTTTT.

The chain uses TRBV6-5 and TRBJ1-4; D is undetermined. The CDR3 covers 14 residues. Germline lookup yields CDR1 MNHEY and CDR2 SVGAGI. Trimming left V 0 bases short and J 8 bases short, with 10 bases between. The CDR3 spells CASSYSGVPEKLFF. CDR3 DNA sequence: TGTGCCAGCAGTTACTCGGGAGTTCCCGAAAAACTGTTTTTT.

Here the CDR3 reads CASNPTHLSPFF. In nucleotides, the CDR3 is TGTGCCAGCAACCCTACGCACCTTTCGCCGTTCTTC. This chain uses TRBV21-1 with TRBJ2-1; the DNA was not compared with TRBD2, the D call given in the table. TRBV21-1 has pseudogene status. This CDR3 has 12 amino acids.

The chain combines TRBV5-5 with TRBJ2-7, with D perhaps TRBD2 (5 bases). V was trimmed by 2 bases and J by 6 bases, leaving 12 bases between them. The CDR3 sequence is 13 residues long. Germline V gene sequence: CDR1 SGHKS, CDR2 YYEKEE (reference sequence). CDR3 bases: TGTGCCAGCAGCTTAAGAGGGTACGGCGAGCAGTACTTC. It is translated as CASSLRGYGEQYF.

CDR3 sequence reads: CAWSVMANTEAFF. In DNA form, the CDR3 reads TGTGCCTGGAGTGTAATGGCGAACACTGAAGCTTTCTTT. V usage is TRBV30 and J usage is TRBJ1-1; D gene ambiguous. Germline-derived CDR1 and CDR2 are GTSNPN and SVGIG (reference sequence). This CDR3 is built from 13 residues. Between the trimmed V and J ends, which lost 0 bases and 1 base, there was a span of 6 bases.

This clone was seen just once. The chain carries TRBV19 and TRBJ2-1, with a weak D call TRBD1 (5 bases). The V gene lost 8 bases and the J gene lost 4 bases, with 9 bases spanning the gap. The CDR3 length is 12 residues. From germline, CDR1 is LNHDA and CDR2 SQIVND (reference sequence). The CDR3 region is CASSTAYNEQFF. CDR3 coding DNA: TGTGCCAGTTCGACAGCATACAATGAGCAGTTCTTC.